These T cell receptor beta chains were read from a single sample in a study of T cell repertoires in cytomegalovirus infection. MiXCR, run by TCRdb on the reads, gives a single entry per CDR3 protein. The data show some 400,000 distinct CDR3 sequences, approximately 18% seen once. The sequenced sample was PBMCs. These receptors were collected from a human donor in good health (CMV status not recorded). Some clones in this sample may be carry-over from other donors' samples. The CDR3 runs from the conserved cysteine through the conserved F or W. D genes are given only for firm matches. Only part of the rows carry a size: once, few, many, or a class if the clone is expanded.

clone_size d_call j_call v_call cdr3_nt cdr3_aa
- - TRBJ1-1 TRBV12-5 TGTGCTAGTGGTTTGCTTGAAGGCACTGAAGCTTTCTTT CASGLLEGTEAFF
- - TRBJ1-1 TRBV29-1 TGCAGCGTTGACGGGTTAATGAACACTGAAGCTTTCTTT CSVDGLMNTEAFF
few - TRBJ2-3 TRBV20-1 TGCAGTGCTAGAGAGGGACACCCAGGTACAGATACGCAGTATTTT CSAREGHPGTDTQYF
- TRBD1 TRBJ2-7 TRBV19 TGTGCCAGTAGTCCCCGAGGGGGCGACGAGCAGTACTTC CASSPRGGDEQYF
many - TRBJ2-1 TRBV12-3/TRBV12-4 TGTGCCAGCAGTCTACAGGGCTTCGAGATAGCGGGTTCCTACAATGAGCAGTTCTTC CASSLQGFEIAGSYNEQFF
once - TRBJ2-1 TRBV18 TGTGCCAGCTCCGTAAGAGGATCCTACAATGAGCAGTTCTTC CASSVRGSYNEQFF
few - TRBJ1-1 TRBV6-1 TGTGCCAGCAGACCGACGGAGGCAGAAGCTTTCTTT CASRPTEAEAFF
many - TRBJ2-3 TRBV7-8 TGTGCCAGCAGCCGTGGGAATTGGTTAGATACGCAGTATTTT CASSRGNWLDTQYF
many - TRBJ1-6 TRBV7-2 TGTGCCAGCAGCTTAATAAACGGCGGTTCACCCCTCCACTTT CASSLINGGSPLHF
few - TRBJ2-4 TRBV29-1 TGCAGCGTCCAACAGCGACTAGCCAAAAACATTCAGTACTTC CSVQQRLAKNIQYF
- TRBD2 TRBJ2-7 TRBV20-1 TGCAGTGCTAGGTCCCTAGCGGGAGTGGGCGAGCAGTACTTC CSARSLAGVGEQYF
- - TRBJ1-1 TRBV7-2 TGTGCCAGCAGCTTAGTCCATGCCCAAGAAGCTTTCTTT CASSLVHAQEAFF
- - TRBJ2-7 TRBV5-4 TGTGCCAGCAGCCCCGGCGGGCTTTCCTACGAGCAGTACTTC CASSPGGLSYEQYF
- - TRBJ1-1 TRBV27 TGTGCCAGCAGTTTTTCAGGGTCGGGTGTCACTGAAGCTTTCTTT CASSFSGSGVTEAFF
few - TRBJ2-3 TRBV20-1 TGCAGTGCTAGAGACAGAAGCACAGATACGCAGTATTTT CSARDRSTDTQYF
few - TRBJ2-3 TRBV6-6 TGTGCCAGCAGTTCGGGCTCCCCCTCGGCGCAGTATTTT CASSSGSPSAQYF
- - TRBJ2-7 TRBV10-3 TGTGCCATCAGTGATGGGCGGGGACCCTACGAGCAGTACTTC CAISDGRGPYEQYF
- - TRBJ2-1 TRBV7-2 TGTGCCAGCAGCGCACGGACAGTATACAATGAGCAGTTCTTC CASSARTVYNEQFF
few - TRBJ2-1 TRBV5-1 TGCGCCAGCAGCTTGTTCTCGACAGTTCTTACCTACAATGAGCAGTTCTTC CASSLFSTVLTYNEQFF
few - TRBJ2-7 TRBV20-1 TGCAGTGCTAGGGACTACAATTACGAGCAGTACTTC CSARDYNYEQYF
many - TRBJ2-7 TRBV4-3 TGCGCCAGCAGCCAAGAGATGGGCGGGGCGAACGAGCAGTACTTC CASSQEMGGANEQYF
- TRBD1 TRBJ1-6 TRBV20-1 TGCAGTGCTACCGGGACAGCGGATAATTCACCCCTCCACTTT CSATGTADNSPLHF
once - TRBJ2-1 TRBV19 TGTGCCAGTAGTATGGAGACGAGCGTATACAATGAGCAGTTCTTC CASSMETSVYNEQFF
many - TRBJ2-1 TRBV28 TGTGCCAGCACCCAACTTAATTGGGGCCCTGAGCAGTTCTTC CASTQLNWGPEQFF
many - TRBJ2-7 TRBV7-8 TGTGCCAGCAGCGCGGGTTCCAAAGACCCCTACGAGCAGTACTTC CASSAGSKDPYEQYF
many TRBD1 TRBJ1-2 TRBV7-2 TGTGCCAGCAGCGCCGGACAGGGCGTCTATGGCTACACCTTC CASSAGQGVYGYTF
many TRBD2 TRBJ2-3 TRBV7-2 TGTGCCAGCAGCTCAGTAGCGGGAGCCGGTACAGATACGCAGTATTTT CASSSVAGAGTDTQYF
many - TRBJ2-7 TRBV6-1 TGTGCCAGCACCATAGGGGGACCCTTGGGCGAGCAGTACTTC CASTIGGPLGEQYF
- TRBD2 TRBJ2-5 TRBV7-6 TGTGCCAGCAGCATCGGGACTAGCGGTATAGAGACCCAGTACTTC CASSIGTSGIETQYF
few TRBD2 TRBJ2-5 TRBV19 TGTGCCAGTAGTATTGGGGGAGGGCTTCGTCAAGAGACCCAGTACTTC CASSIGGGLRQETQYF
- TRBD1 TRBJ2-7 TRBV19 TGTGCCAGTAGTCTACCGGGACAGGGGATATACGAGCAGTACTTC CASSLPGQGIYEQYF
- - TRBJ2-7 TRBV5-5 TGTGCCAGCACCCCCTCCCCTCAGGTATACGAGCAGTACTTC CASTPSPQVYEQYF
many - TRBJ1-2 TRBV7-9 TGTGCCAGCAGCCCCTGGAAGGGTTTATCAGACGGCTACACCTTC CASSPWKGLSDGYTF
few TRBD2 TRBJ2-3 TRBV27 TGTGCCAGCGGAGAGGGACTAGCGGGGTCGGATACGCAGTATTTT CASGEGLAGSDTQYF
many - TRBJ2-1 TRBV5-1 TGCGCCAGCAGCTTGGAGGGTCCGACCTACAATGAGCAGTTCTTC CASSLEGPTYNEQFF
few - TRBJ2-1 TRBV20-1 TGCAGTGCTAGAGAAACAGGGTCCAACAATGAGCAGTTCTTC CSARETGSNNEQFF
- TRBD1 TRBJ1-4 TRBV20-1 TGCAGTGCTCGACAGGGTATTCGGGAAAAACTGTTTTTT CSARQGIREKLFF
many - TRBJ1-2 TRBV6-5 TGTGCCAGCACCCTAGGGGGAGCGGATGGCTACACCTTC CASTLGGADGYTF
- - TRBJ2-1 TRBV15 TGTGCCACCAGCAGGGGAGGAGGGGAGCCCTACAATGAGCAGTTCTTC CATSRGGGEPYNEQFF
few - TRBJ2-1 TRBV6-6 TGTGCCAGCAGTTACGGAGACTTGCACAATGAGCAGTTCTTC CASSYGDLHNEQFF
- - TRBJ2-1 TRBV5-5 TGTGCCAGCAGCTTCGGGGATCAACCTGACAATGAGCAGTTCTTC CASSFGDQPDNEQFF
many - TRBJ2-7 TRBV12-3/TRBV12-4 TGTGCCAGCAGTTTAAACTCCGCCGCATCCCAGTACTTC CASSLNSAASQYF
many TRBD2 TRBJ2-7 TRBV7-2 TGTGCCAGCAGCTCGAGCGGGGGGAGTTTCGAGCAGTACTTC CASSSSGGSFEQYF
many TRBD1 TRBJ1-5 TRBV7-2 TGTGCCAGCAGCCCCAGGGGGGGGGGAAATCAGCCCCAGCATTTT CASSPRGGGNQPQHF
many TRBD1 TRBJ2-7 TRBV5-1 TGCGCCAGCAGCCCGGGGACAGTATACGAGCAGTACTTC CASSPGTVYEQYF
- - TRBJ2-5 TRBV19 TGTGCCAGTAGTATAAGGAGTGGACTCAGGCACCGAGAGACCCAGTACTTC CASSIRSGLRHRETQYF
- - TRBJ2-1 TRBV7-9 TGTGCCAGCAGCTTAGATCTAGTATGGGGCAATGAGCAGTTCTTC CASSLDLVWGNEQFF
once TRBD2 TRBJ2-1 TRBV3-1 TGTGCCAGCAGCCATCCCCTACTAGCGGGGAGAAACAATGAGCAGTTCTTC CASSHPLLAGRNNEQFF
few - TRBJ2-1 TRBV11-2 TGTGCCAGCAGCTGGGGGGGACACCTTCGGGATGAGCAGTTCTTC CASSWGGHLRDEQFF
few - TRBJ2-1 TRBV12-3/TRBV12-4 TGTGCCAGCAGTCAAGGAGGGAACAATGAGCAGTTCTTC CASSQGGNNEQFF
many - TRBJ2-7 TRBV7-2 TGTGCCAGCACCTCCCTGCCGAGAGGTTTCGGCGAGCAGTACTTC CASTSLPRGFGEQYF
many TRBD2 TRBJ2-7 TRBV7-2 TGTGCCAGCAGGTCCGGGACTAGCGGAACCTACGAGCAGTACTTC CASRSGTSGTYEQYF
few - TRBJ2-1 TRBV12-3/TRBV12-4 TGTGCCAGCAGGATAACTAGGGACAATGAGCAGTTCTTC CASRITRDNEQFF
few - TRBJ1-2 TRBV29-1 TGCAGCGTTGACTCCCGGGGCCTGGGGTTGGTTGAAGGCTACACCTTC CSVDSRGLGLVEGYTF
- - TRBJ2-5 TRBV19 TGTGCCAGTAGTATGTGGGATCGAGAGACCCAGTACTTC CASSMWDRETQYF
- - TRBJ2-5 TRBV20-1 TGCGGTGCCCGGTCGGGAACCTCTGGGGGTGAGACCCAGTACTTC CGARSGTSGGETQYF
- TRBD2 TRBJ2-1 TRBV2 TGTGCCAGCAACTGGCTAGCGGGGAGGGGTGAGCAGTTCTTC CASNWLAGRGEQFF
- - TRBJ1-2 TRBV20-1 TGCAGTGCTAGAGATATTAAGACGGGTTCTAACTATGGCTACACCTTC CSARDIKTGSNYGYTF
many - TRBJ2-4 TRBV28 TGTGCCAGCAACCCCCTCAGAGGGGGCAAAAACATTCAGTACTTC CASNPLRGGKNIQYF
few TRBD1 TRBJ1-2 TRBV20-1 TGCAGTGCTGGAAGGGACAGGGGGCTAGGCTACACCTTC CSAGRDRGLGYTF